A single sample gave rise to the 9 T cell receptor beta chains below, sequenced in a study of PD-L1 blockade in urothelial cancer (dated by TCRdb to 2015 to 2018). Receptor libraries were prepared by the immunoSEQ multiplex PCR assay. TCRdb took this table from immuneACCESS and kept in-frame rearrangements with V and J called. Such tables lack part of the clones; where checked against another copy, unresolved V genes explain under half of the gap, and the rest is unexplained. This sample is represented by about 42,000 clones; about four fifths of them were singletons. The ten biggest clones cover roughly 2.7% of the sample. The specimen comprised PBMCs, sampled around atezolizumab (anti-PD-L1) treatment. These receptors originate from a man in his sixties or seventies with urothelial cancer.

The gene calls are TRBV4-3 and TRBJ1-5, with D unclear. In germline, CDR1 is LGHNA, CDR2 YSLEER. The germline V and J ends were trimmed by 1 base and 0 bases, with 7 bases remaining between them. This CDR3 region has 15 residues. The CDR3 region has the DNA TGCGCCAGCAGCCAAGGAGGGAATAGCAATCAGCCCCAGCATTTT. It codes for CASSQGGNSNQPQHF.

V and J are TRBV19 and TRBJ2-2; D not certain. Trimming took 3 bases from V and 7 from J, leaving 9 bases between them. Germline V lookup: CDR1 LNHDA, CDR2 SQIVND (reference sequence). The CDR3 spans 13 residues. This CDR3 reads CASSILPRGELFF. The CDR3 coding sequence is TGTGCCAGTAGTATTCTCCCGCGCGGGGAGCTGTTTTTT.

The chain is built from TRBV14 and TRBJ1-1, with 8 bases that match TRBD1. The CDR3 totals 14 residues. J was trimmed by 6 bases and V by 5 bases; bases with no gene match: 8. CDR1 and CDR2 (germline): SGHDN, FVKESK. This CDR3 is CASSRTGFIAEAFF. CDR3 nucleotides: TGTGCCAGCAGCAGGACAGGGTTTATCGCTGAAGCTTTCTTT.

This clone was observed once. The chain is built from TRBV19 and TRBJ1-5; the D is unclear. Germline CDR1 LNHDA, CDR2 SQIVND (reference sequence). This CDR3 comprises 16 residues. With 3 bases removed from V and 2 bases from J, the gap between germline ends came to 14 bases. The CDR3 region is CASSIVAGLRNQPQHF. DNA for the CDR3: TGTGCCAGTAGTATTGTGGCCGGGTTGCGCAATCAGCCCCAGCATTTT.

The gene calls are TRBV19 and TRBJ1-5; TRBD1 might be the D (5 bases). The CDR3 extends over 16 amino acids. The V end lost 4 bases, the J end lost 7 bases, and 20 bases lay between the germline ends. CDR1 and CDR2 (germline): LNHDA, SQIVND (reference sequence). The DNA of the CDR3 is TGTGCCAGTAGTACCTCCTACCGGGAGAGGGGCCAGCCCCAGCATTTT. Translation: CASSTSYRERGQPQHF.

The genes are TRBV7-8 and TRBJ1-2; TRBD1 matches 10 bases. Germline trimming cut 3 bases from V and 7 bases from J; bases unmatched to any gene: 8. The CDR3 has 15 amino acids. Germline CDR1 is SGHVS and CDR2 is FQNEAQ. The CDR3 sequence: CASSLGQGSYGGYTF. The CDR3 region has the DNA TGTGCCAGCAGCTTGGGACAGGGGAGTTACGGTGGCTACACCTTC.

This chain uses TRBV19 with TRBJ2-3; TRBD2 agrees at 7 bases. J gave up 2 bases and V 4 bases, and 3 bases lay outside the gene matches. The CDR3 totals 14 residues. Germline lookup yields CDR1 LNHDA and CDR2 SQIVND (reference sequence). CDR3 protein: CASSTLAVTDTQYF. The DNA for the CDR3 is TGTGCCAGTAGTACGCTAGCGGTCACAGATACGCAGTATTTT.

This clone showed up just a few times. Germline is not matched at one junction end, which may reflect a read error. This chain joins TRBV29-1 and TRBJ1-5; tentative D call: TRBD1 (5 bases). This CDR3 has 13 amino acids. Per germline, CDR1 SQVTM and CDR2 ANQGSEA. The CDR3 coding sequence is TGCAGCGTGGAAGGGGTTAGGGGTCAGCCCCAGCATTTT. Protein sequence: CSVEGVRGQPQHF.

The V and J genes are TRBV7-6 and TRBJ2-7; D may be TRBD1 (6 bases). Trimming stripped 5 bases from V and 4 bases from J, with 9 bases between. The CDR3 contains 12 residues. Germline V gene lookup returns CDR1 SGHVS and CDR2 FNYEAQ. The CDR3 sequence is CASSEQGYEQYF. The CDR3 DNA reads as TGTGCCAGCAGCGAACAGGGATACGAGCAGTACTTC.